Listed here are 23 T cell receptor beta chains from one sample, sequenced in a study of regulatory and conventional T cells in RAG deficiency. Clones were sequenced by immunoSEQ multiplex PCR, and TCRdb holds only the in-frame ones, with some missing. This sample has 30,000 to 40,000 clones, with 89% found just once. These data were likewise used in another study, on regulatory T cells. As reported in that work: Primers: 52 TRBV forward and 13 TRBJ reverse.

Sequenced material: CD8+ T cells sorted from blood. The receptors were sampled from a human donor in good health.

The gene calls are TRBV4-1 and TRBJ2-5; D gene unclear. This CDR3 has 13 amino acids. Germline values: CDR1 MGHRA, CDR2 YSYEKL. V was clipped by 2 bases and J by 5 bases, with 9 bases between them. This CDR3 is CASSQIAGETQYF. CDR3 in DNA: TGCGCCAGCAGCCAAATAGCAGGCGAGACCCAGTACTTC.

A single count supports this clone. The chain is built from TRBV19 and TRBJ1-4, with D possibly matching TRBD1 (5 bases). The CDR3 sequence is 14 residues long. Germline V gives CDR1 LNHDA, CDR2 SQIVND (reference sequence). The V end lost 9 bases, the J end lost 4 bases, and 15 bases lay between the germline ends. The CDR3 sequence: CASRPGLNNEKLFF. Written as DNA, the CDR3 is TGTGCCAGCCGCCCGGGACTGAATAATGAAAAACTGTTTTTT. Variable domain in full (rest from reference TRBV19 and TRBJ1-4): DGGITQSPKYLFRKEGQNVTLSCEQNLNHDAMYWYRQDPGQGLRLIYYSQIVNDFQKGDIAEGYSVSREKKESFPLTVTSAQKNPTAFYLCASRPGLNNEKLFFGSGTQLSVL.

The DNA for the CDR3 is TGTGCCAGCAGCCGCGGGGACTCCTACAATGAGCAGTTCTTC. It translates to CASSRGDSYNEQFF. The chain links TRBV5-6 to TRBJ2-1; D perhaps matches TRBD2 (6 bases). Trimming took off 4 bases at V and 0 bases at J, with 8 bases between the two ends. Germline-derived CDR1 and CDR2 are SGHDT and YYEEEE. This CDR3 is built from 14 residues.

V usage is TRBV19 and J usage is TRBJ2-3, with 11 positions matching TRBD2. V lost 1 base to trimming and J lost 5 bases; unmatched junction nucleotides: 11. The CDR3 loop spans 18 amino acids. CDR1 and CDR2 from the germline V gene are LNHDA and SQIVND (reference sequence). CDR3 coding DNA: TGTGCCAGTAGTATAGTCGCTAGCGGGAGGTCTCCGGGAGATACGCAGTATTTT. Amino acids: CASSIVASGRSPGDTQYF.

The CDR3 bases are TGTGCCAGCAGCCCGATCGGCGAGCAGTACTTC. Residues: CASSPIGEQYF. The chain joins TRBV5-8 to TRBJ2-7; D gene uncertain. The CDR3 is 11 amino acids. V was shortened by 4 bases and J by 6 bases, with 8 bases between the two germline ends. In germline, CDR1 is SGHTS, CDR2 YDEGEE.

This sequence joins TRBV2 and TRBJ2-1; 7 bases fit TRBD1. Germline assignment: CDR1 SNHLY and CDR2 FYNNEI. This CDR3 has 15 amino acids. V lost 6 bases, J lost 0 bases, and 5 bases stayed unmatched. The CDR3: CASRKTGSSYNEQFF. CDR3 coding DNA: TGTGCCAGCAGAAAGACAGGGAGCTCCTACAATGAGCAGTTCTTC.

This clone was counted a few times. The chain joins TRBV7-2 to TRBJ2-7, with a weak D call TRBD1 (6 bases). Germline V gene sequence: CDR1 SGHTA, CDR2 FQGNSA. The CDR3 extends over 13 amino acids. The V end lost 5 bases, the J end lost 7 bases, and 15 bases lay between the germline ends. The CDR3 nucleotides are TGTGCCAGCAGCCCATTGGGGGCCAAGGAGCAGTACTTC. Protein: CASSPLGAKEQYF. The whole variable domain, remainder taken from reference TRBV7-2 and TRBJ2-7, is GAGVSQSPSNKVTEKGKDVELRCDPISGHTALYWYRQSLGQGLEFLIYFQGNSAPDKSGLPSDRFSAERTGGSVSTLTIQRTQQEDSAVYLCASSPLGAKEQYFGPGTRLTVT.

V usage is TRBV5-1 and J usage is TRBJ2-5, with a weak D call TRBD2 (5 bases). The V and J ends lost 4 bases and 7 bases respectively, with 20 bases between them. Germline CDR1 is SGHRS and CDR2 is YFSETQ. The CDR3 contains 15 residues. The CDR3 sequence: CASSQPGSGVGTQYF. Here the CDR3 DNA reads TGCGCCAGCAGCCAACCGGGTTCCGGGGTAGGGACCCAGTACTTC.

This chain connects TRBV30 to TRBJ2-5; D ambiguous. This CDR3 is 13 amino acids long. Germline V lookup: CDR1 GTSNPN, CDR2 SVGIG (reference sequence). Deletions cut 1 base from V and 3 bases from J, with 9 bases between. CDR3 coding DNA: TGTGCCTGGAGTGGTCAGGCAAAAGAGACCCAGTACTTC. This gives the protein CAWSGQAKETQYF.

The chain carries TRBV5-4 and TRBJ2-7, with D tentatively TRBD2 (5 bases). The CDR3 sequence is 15 residues long. With 4 bases removed from V and 0 bases from J, the gap between germline ends came to 14 bases. CDR1 SGHNT and CDR2 YYREEE come from the germline V gene (reference sequence). CDR3 in amino acids: CASSPGISLSYEQYF. Here the CDR3 DNA reads TGTGCCAGCAGCCCCGGGATATCCCTCTCCTACGAGCAGTACTTC. Supplemented by reference TRBV5-4 and TRBJ2-7, the full variable domain reads ETGVTQSPTHLIKTRGQQVTLRCSSQSGHNTVSWYQQALGQGPQFIFQYYREEENGRGNFPPRFSGLQFPNYSSELNVNALELDDSALYLCASSPGISLSYEQYFGPGTRLTVT.

This chain joins TRBV19 and TRBJ2-2, with 9 bases that match TRBD1. CDR3 length equals 15 residues. In germline, CDR1 is LNHDA, CDR2 SQIVND (reference sequence). V shed 3 bases, J shed 6 bases, and the junction held 5 bases outside the gene matches. As DNA, the CDR3 is TGTGCCAGTAGTATTTGGACAGGGGATCCCGGGGAGCTGTTTTTT. This sequence encodes CASSIWTGDPGELFF.

Concerning this clone itself: As the CDR3 is not closed by the conserved phenylalanine or tryptophan, this likely results from a read error. This chain joins TRBV6-5 and TRBJ1-2; no clear D gene. The CDR3 spans 14 residues. Trimming stripped 2 bases from V and 2 bases from J, with 9 bases between. Germline V CDR1 and CDR2: MNHEY, SVGAGI. CDR3 protein: CASSYDYKNYGYTL. The CDR3 DNA sequence: TGTGCCAGCAGTTACGACTACAAGAACTATGGCTACACCCTC.

V and J are TRBV7-9 and TRBJ2-7, with a weak D call TRBD2 (6 bases). V shed 5 bases and J shed 5 bases, with 16 bases lying between them. This CDR3 comprises 14 residues. CDR1 and CDR2 from the germline V gene are SEHNR and FQNEAQ (reference sequence). The CDR3 nucleotides read TGTGCCAGCAGCCCGGACTATAACATTAACGAGCAGTACTTC. Translating gives CASSPDYNINEQYF.

The rearrangement links TRBV7-9 to TRBJ2-6, with D perhaps matching TRBD1 (6 bases). Trimming took 4 bases from V and 2 from J, leaving 9 bases between them. Germline values: CDR1 SEHNR, CDR2 FQNEAQ (reference sequence). The CDR3 runs 15 residues. The CDR3 reads CASSSRGPGANVLTF. DNA of the CDR3: TGTGCCAGCAGCTCCAGGGGACCTGGGGCCAACGTCCTGACTTTC.

This clone was recorded once. V and J are TRBV29-1 and TRBJ2-3, with D perhaps TRBD1 or TRBD2 (5 bases each). The CDR3 runs 13 residues. The V gene's germline CDR1 is SQVTM and CDR2 ANQGSEA. Trimming stripped 6 bases from V and 2 bases from J, with 12 bases between. In DNA, the CDR3 is TGCAGCGTAGGCCGGGACGACACAGATACGCAGTATTTT. Its translation: CSVGRDDTDTQYF.

Turning to this clone: At the DNA level, this CDR3 is encoded by other sequences in the same sample as well. The chain carries TRBV28 and TRBJ2-3; D is unresolved. Germline V lookup: CDR1 MDHEN, CDR2 SYDVKM. The CDR3 extends over 13 amino acids. V was cut by 3 bases and J by 1 base, with 5 bases left in between. The CDR3 loop is CASSFRGTDTQYF. CDR3 DNA sequence: TGTGCCAGCAGTTTTAGGGGCACAGATACGCAGTATTTT.

This chain uses TRBV5-5 with TRBJ2-5, with D uncertain. Trimming shortened V by 0 bases and J by 2 bases, and 2 bases separated the two germline ends. The CDR3 has 12 amino acids. CDR1 is SGHKS, CDR2 YYEKEE, per germline (reference sequence). CDR3 DNA: TGTGCCAGCAGCTTGGAACAAGAGACCCAGTACTTC. This encodes CASSLEQETQYF.

The V call is TRBV18, the J call TRBJ1-2, with 8 bases fitting TRBD1. In germline, CDR1 is KGHSH, CDR2 LQKENI. The CDR3 covers 16 residues. V lost 3 bases to trimming and J lost 7 bases; unmatched junction nucleotides: 13. The CDR3 DNA reads as TGTGCCAGCTCACCCAATCCCCAGGGGGCTCCGGCTGGCTACACCTTC. Its translation is CASSPNPQGAPAGYTF.

The rearrangement joins TRBV5-6 to TRBJ2-7, with D perhaps TRBD2 (6 bases). This CDR3 contains 14 residues. The V end was cut by 6 bases, the J end by 3 bases, with 16 bases between. Germline CDR1 and CDR2: SGHDT and YYEEEE. The CDR3 is CASIKVGEDYEQYF. The CDR3 region has the DNA TGTGCCAGCATCAAGGTCGGGGAGGACTACGAGCAGTACTTC.

The CDR3 loop reads CASSDPYTGELFF. In nucleotides, the CDR3 is TGTGCCAGCAGTGACCCTTACACCGGGGAGCTGTTTTTT. The chain uses TRBV6-4 and TRBJ2-2, with D unclear. CDR3 size: 13 residues. Between the trimmed V and J ends, which lost 2 bases and 3 bases, there was a span of 4 bases. Germline lookup yields CDR1 MRHNA and CDR2 SNTAGT.

The V gene is TRBV5-6, the J gene TRBJ1-2; D may be TRBD1 (5 bases). This CDR3 comprises 11 residues. Germline V gene sequence: CDR1 SGHDT, CDR2 YYEEEE. Trimming took off 2 bases at V and 7 bases at J, with 6 bases between the two ends. CDR3 region: CASSFGGGYTF. The CDR3, as DNA: TGTGCCAGCAGCTTCGGGGGTGGCTACACCTTC.

The chain is built from TRBV2 and TRBJ2-6; the D is unclear. The CDR3 is 13 residues long. V was trimmed by 2 bases and J by 3 bases, leaving 2 bases between them. Germline V gene sequence: CDR1 SNHLY, CDR2 FYNNEI. CDR3 loop: CASSERGANVLTF. In nucleotides, the CDR3 is TGTGCCAGCAGTGAACGTGGGGCCAACGTCCTGACTTTC.

The genes are TRBV18 and TRBJ1-3; TRBD1 is a possible D gene (6 bases). This CDR3 contains 17 residues. Germline V lookup: CDR1 KGHSH, CDR2 LQKENI. Trimming stripped 1 base from V and 1 base from J, with 14 bases between. CDR3 region: CASSPRGLPSSGNTIYF. The CDR3 region has the DNA TGTGCCAGCTCACCACGGGGGCTACCATCTTCTGGAAACACCATATATTTT.